This TCR beta chain appears in the sequencing data of a study of T cell clonality in common variable immunodeficiency. Findings of the study overall: In common variable immunodeficiency, TCR beta chains reportedly carried fewer deletions and N-nucleotide insertions. CVID subjects showed higher TCRbeta clonality than healthy controls.

Heparinized whole blood, roughly 5 to 8.5 ml, came from each donor. Of note for this clone: The antigen remains undetermined.

Sequencing was performed with immunoSEQ multiplex PCR; in TCRdb, only in-frame clones are kept and a portion is missing. The sample contains tens of thousands of clones, none of them singletons. Sequencing was performed on peripheral blood mononuclear cells. This clonotype was obtained from a human donor with common variable immunodeficiency.

CDR3 DNA (partial): TGTGCCAGCAGCTTAGGACAGGACCATAATTCACCC. This encodes CASSLGQDHNSP. The CDR3 in its entirety is CASSLGQDHNSPLHF. V usage is TRBV7-8 and J usage is TRBJ1-6, with a possible D match to TRBD1 (6 bases). The observed sequence ends 3 residues before the CDR3 terminus, with the missing tail filled in from the germline J gene. Germline V gene data show CDR1 as SGHVS and CDR2 as FQNEAQ. Trimming removed 1 base from V and 5 bases from J, with 9 bases in between. The CDR3 loop spans 15 amino acids. Together with reference TRBV7-8 and TRBJ1-6, the CDR3 gives the full variable domain: GAGVSQSPRYKVAKRGQDVALRCDPISGHVSLFWYQQALGQGPEFLTYFQNEAQLDKSGLPSDRFFAERPEGSVSTLKIQRTQQEDSAVYLCASSLGQDHNSPLHFGNGTRLTVT.